The 25 T cell receptor beta chains below all came from one sample that was sequenced in a study of low-dose radiotherapy and immunotherapy resistance in tumors. A 20-cycle PCR with a constant-region primer and V-primer adapter amplified TCRs. TCRdb reprocessed the reads via MiXCR and lists one record per CDR3 protein. The sample has roughly 46,000 distinct CDR3 sequences; about 12% are singletons. Time point meaning: before trial treatment. The sequencing used PBMCs, collected before treatment. These receptors were obtained from a female donor with ovarian cancer.

Ten or more counts support this clonotype. The chain carries TRBV7-2 and TRBJ1-6; the D is unclear. CDR1 is SGHTA, CDR2 FQGNSA, per germline. This CDR3 comprises 13 residues. V was cut by 5 bases and J by 9 bases, with 11 bases left in between. The CDR3 DNA sequence: TGTGCCAGCAGCCTAACGGAGGGTTCACCCCTCCACTTT. Amino acids: CASSLTEGSPLHF.

The chain is built from TRBV14 and TRBJ2-1; 8 bases line up with TRBD2. The trim removed 1 base at V and 4 bases at J, leaving 6 bases unmatched. The germline gives CDR1 SGHDN, CDR2 FVKESK. This CDR3 is built from 16 residues. CDR3 DNA sequence: TGTGCCAGCAGCCAAGCGGTACTAGCGGATTACAATGAGCAGTTCTTC. This translates into CASSQAVLADYNEQFF.

In this sample, this clonotype turned up many times. This chain connects TRBV6-6 to TRBJ2-2; D is unresolved. Germline assignment: CDR1 MNHNY and CDR2 SVGAGI (reference sequence). This CDR3 is 12 amino acids long. V was shortened by 7 bases and J by 1 base, with 4 bases between the two germline ends. As DNA, the CDR3 is TGTGCCAGCACCAAGAACACCGGGGAGCTGTTTTTT. Amino acids: CASTKNTGELFF.

This clonotype was recorded at least ten times. The chain couples TRBV28 to TRBJ2-7, with 7 positions matching TRBD1. Unmatched junction bases numbered 4, after V lost 10 bases and J lost 1 base. The CDR3 runs to 12 residues. The germline V gene has CDR1 MDHEN and CDR2 SYDVKM. This chain's CDR3 is CATSTGSYEQYF. CDR3 sequence (DNA): TGTGCCACTTCGACAGGGTCCTACGAGCAGTACTTC. The full variable domain, in which reference TRBV28 and TRBJ2-7 provide the parts outside the CDR3, is DVKVTQSSRYLVKRTGEKVFLECVQDMDHENMFWYRQDPGLGLRLIYFSYDVKMKEKGDIPEGYSVSREKKERFSLILESASTNQTSMYLCATSTGSYEQYFGPGTRLTVT.

At least ten counts were recorded for this clonotype. This chain uses TRBV20-1 with TRBJ2-2, with D perhaps TRBD1 or TRBD2 (5 bases each). The germline gives CDR1 DFQATT, CDR2 SNEGSKA (reference sequence). The CDR3 has 15 amino acids. V was pared by 1 base and J by 7 bases, with 16 bases between. CDR3 nucleotide sequence: TGCAGTGCTAGAGTAGGGACCCCTGGAGGCGGGGAGCTGTTTTTT. It translates to CSARVGTPGGGELFF.

The rearrangement joins TRBV20-1 to TRBJ2-5; 8 bases match TRBD2. The CDR3 covers 13 residues. The V gene's germline CDR1 is DFQATT and CDR2 SNEGSKA (reference sequence). J lost 10 bases, V lost 6 bases, and 13 bases had no gene match. The CDR3 sequence is CSAWASGPQGQYF. CDR3 DNA: TGCAGTGCCTGGGCTAGCGGGCCCCAAGGCCAGTACTTC.

Notes on this clonotype: Only one base separates this from a far larger clonotype, so it likely reflects a read error. The CDR3 does not close with the conserved phenylalanine or tryptophan, likely indicating a read error. The chain couples TRBV6-1 to TRBJ2-1, with D possibly TRBD1 on 6 matching bases. From germline, CDR1 is MNHNS and CDR2 SASEGT. This CDR3 region has 12 residues. The CDR3 spells CAISAGDGEQFL. The CDR3 DNA sequence: TGTGCCATCAGTGCAGGGGATGGGGAGCAGTTCCTC.

This clonotype was detected many times. The chain carries TRBV5-1 and TRBJ1-6; 8 bases line up with TRBD1. This CDR3 has 15 residues. CDR1 is SGHRS, CDR2 YFSETQ, per germline. V lost 2 bases to trimming and J lost 10 bases; unmatched junction nucleotides: 8. The CDR3 is CASSFTGTGSSPLHF. The CDR3 DNA follows: TGCGCCAGCAGCTTTACCGGGACAGGCAGCTCACCCCTCCACTTT.

This clonotype was detected ten times or more. The chain has TRBV3-1 and TRBJ2-2, with unresolved D. The germline gives CDR1 LGHDT, CDR2 YNNKEL (reference sequence). This CDR3 is built from 13 residues. Trimming removed 1 base at V and 6 bases at J, with 6 bases between. The CDR3 reads CASSQAPAGELFF. The DNA for the CDR3 is TGTGCCAGCAGCCAAGCCCCCGCCGGGGAGCTGTTTTTT.

This clonotype was detected ten times or more. The V gene is TRBV7-8, the J gene TRBJ2-7; TRBD2 aligns across 8 bases. The V segment lost 0 bases and the J segment 3 bases; nucleotides outside the gene matches: 4. The CDR3 extends over 15 amino acids. Looked up from germline, CDR1 is SGHVS and CDR2 is FQNEAQ. CDR3 protein: CASSLAYAGGYEQYF. The CDR3, as DNA: TGTGCCAGCAGCTTAGCCTATGCGGGAGGCTACGAGCAGTACTTC.

Notes on this clonotype: Mismatch with germline at one junction end may stem from a read error. The V gene is TRBV2, the J gene TRBJ2-7; the D gene is possibly TRBD1 (5 bases). Germline CDR1 SNHLY, CDR2 FYNNEI. This CDR3 is built from 13 residues. The CDR3 DNA sequence: TGTGCCAGGAGTGAAGTGGGGCTCGGTGAGCAGTACTTC. Residues: CARSEVGLGEQYF.

This clonotype was recorded at least ten times. This chain uses TRBV19 with TRBJ1-2; the match to TRBD1 covers 7 bases. With V trimmed by 10 bases and J by 2 bases, 13 bases remained unmatched. Germline V gene lookup returns CDR1 LNHDA and CDR2 SQIVND (reference sequence). This CDR3 region has 15 residues. The CDR3 sequence is CATETYRGANYGYTF. CDR3 sequence (DNA): TGTGCCACCGAGACATACAGGGGCGCGAACTATGGCTACACCTTC.

Ten or more counts support this clonotype. The chain recombines TRBV15 with TRBJ2-7; D call uncertain. CDR3 size: 14 residues. Trimming pared 0 bases from V and 2 bases from J, leaving 8 bases between. Germline loops: CDR1 LNHNV, CDR2 YYDKDF (reference sequence). This CDR3 reads CATSRDGRTYEQYF. The CDR3, as DNA: TGTGCCACCAGCAGAGATGGGCGGACCTACGAGCAGTACTTC.

For this clonotype: A far larger clone lies a single base away; this is likely a read error. This chain uses TRBV2 with TRBJ2-1; unclear D gene. The CDR3 runs to 11 residues. The germline CDR1 and CDR2 sequences are SNHLY and FYNNEI. V dropped 3 bases and J dropped 10 bases, with 7 bases sitting between them. In DNA form, the CDR3 reads TGTGCCAGCAGTGAGGGCCCCGAGCAGTTCTTC. Protein product: CASSEGPEQFF.

In this sample, this clonotype turned up many times. The genes are TRBV5-1 and TRBJ2-7, with a possible D match to TRBD1 (6 bases). This CDR3 is 16 amino acids long. The germline V and J ends were trimmed by 4 bases and 7 bases, with 24 bases remaining between them. The germline V gene encodes CDR1 SGHRS and CDR2 YFSETQ. The DNA for the CDR3 is TGCGCCAGCAGCGATTCGACAGGATTATACCTACGGGAGCAGTACTTC. Amino acids: CASSDSTGLYLREQYF.

The sample holds many counts of this clonotype. The rearrangement links TRBV5-1 to TRBJ1-4; 8 nucleotides align to TRBD1. J was trimmed by 8 bases and V by 4 bases; bases with no gene match: 13. CDR3 length: 16 amino acids. The germline V gene has CDR1 SGHRS and CDR2 YFSETQ. The CDR3 nucleotides read TGCGCCAGCAGCCTATCTCCGGAGACAGGGGACGAAAAACTGTTTTTT. This codes for CASSLSPETGDEKLFF.

This clonotype was observed many times. The chain uses TRBV5-1 and TRBJ2-2; D remains ambiguous. The germline gives CDR1 SGHRS, CDR2 YFSETQ. This CDR3 comprises 15 residues. V gave up 4 bases and J gave up 2 bases, with 12 bases separating them. The CDR3 DNA is TGCGCCAGCAGCACCACTTGGGCTAACACCGGGGAGCTGTTTTTT. Translation gives CASSTTWANTGELFF. The variable domain in full, with the rest retrieved from reference TRBV5-1 and TRBJ2-2, is KAGVTQTPRYLIKTRGQQVTLSCSPISGHRSVSWYQQTPGQGLQFLFEYFSETQRNKGNFPGRFSGRQFSNSRSEMNVSTLELGDSALYLCASSTTWANTGELFFGEGSRLTVL.

At least ten counts were recorded for this clonotype. The V and J genes are TRBV6-1 and TRBJ1-2; 8 bases align to TRBD1. J lost 7 bases, V lost 1 base, and 5 bases had no gene match. The CDR3 sequence is 14 residues long. Germline-derived CDR1 and CDR2 are MNHNS and SASEGT. The CDR3 reads CASSEEAGGVGYTF. The DNA for the CDR3 is TGTGCCAGCAGTGAAGAGGCAGGGGGCGTTGGCTACACCTTC.

The J gene is TRBJ2-1, the V gene TRBV2; D is unresolved. The germline CDR1 and CDR2 sequences are SNHLY and FYNNEI. V was shortened by 7 bases and J by 5 bases, with 12 bases between the two germline ends. CDR3 length: 13 residues. CDR3 sequence reads: CASKLWSDNEQFF. In DNA, the CDR3 is TGTGCCAGCAAACTATGGAGCGACAATGAGCAGTTCTTC.

This clonotype was seen ten or more times. The chain is built from TRBV3-1 and TRBJ2-5; a weak D match, TRBD2 (5 bases). CDR3 size: 14 residues. With 0 bases removed from V and 7 bases from J, the gap between germline ends came to 12 bases. Germline V gene sequence: CDR1 LGHDT, CDR2 YNNKEL (reference sequence). CDR3 DNA sequence: TGTGCCAGCAGCCAAGATCGGACTCGAGGGACCCAGTACTTC. It codes for CASSQDRTRGTQYF.

Ten or more counts support this clonotype. V gene TRBV9 combines with J gene TRBJ1-1; D call uncertain. Trimming left V 0 bases short and J 6 bases short, with 9 bases between. The CDR3 contains 13 residues. Germline CDR1 SGDLS, CDR2 YYNGEE. The CDR3 reads CASSVGGEAEAFF. The DNA for the CDR3 is TGTGCCAGCAGCGTAGGGGGAGAGGCTGAAGCTTTCTTT.

Many counts were recorded for this clonotype. The CDR3 nucleotides are TGCGCCAGCAGCCCCACCGGGACAGCGCAAGAGACCCAGTACTTC. Its protein is CASSPTGTAQETQYF. V and J are TRBV5-1 and TRBJ2-5; 7 bases are shared with TRBD1. Trimming cost V 4 bases and J 2 bases; bases outside gene matches: 8. The CDR3 is made up of 15 amino acids. CDR1 and CDR2 (germline): SGHRS, YFSETQ.

This clonotype was observed at least ten times. DNA for the CDR3: TGCGCCAGCAAGGAAGGCAGTCAAGGATTCTACGAGCAGTACTTC. This codes for CASKEGSQGFYEQYF. This chain links TRBV5-1 with TRBJ2-7, with unresolved D. V was cut by 6 bases and J by 3 bases, with 19 bases left in between. The length of the CDR3 is 15 residues. In germline, CDR1 is SGHRS, CDR2 YFSETQ.

The sample holds many counts of this clonotype. The chain joins TRBV5-4 to TRBJ2-5; TRBD1 or TRBD2 may be the D gene (5 bases each). The CDR3 has 15 amino acids. V dropped 0 bases and J dropped 2 bases, with 11 bases sitting between them. Germline V lookup: CDR1 SGHNT, CDR2 YYREEE (reference sequence). CDR3 in amino acids: CASSLAPGPQETQYF. The CDR3 bases are TGTGCCAGCAGCTTGGCCCCGGGACCACAAGAGACCCAGTACTTC.

There are many counts of this clonotype. The J gene is TRBJ2-1, the V gene TRBV11-2; TRBD1 matches at 8 bases. The germline CDR1 and CDR2 sequences are SGHAT and FQNNGV. CDR3 length: 14 amino acids. The V segment lost 4 bases and the J segment 2 bases; nucleotides outside the gene matches: 1. The CDR3 loop is CASSSTGAYNEQFF. The CDR3 DNA reads TGTGCCAGCAGCTCGACAGGGGCCTACAATGAGCAGTTCTTC.